The clone carrying this T cell receptor beta chain has just a few counts. Its matching antigen is unknown. Time point described: persistent/refractory GD, antithyroid drugs over 5 years with positive TRAb. RNA extracted from PBMCs served as the sequencing template. The authors diagnosed Graves' disease using American Thyroid Association guidelines. This record belongs to a study of regulatory T cells in long-lasting Graves disease. Study-level points and caveats: Because few samples were included, accuracy may have been lower. New patients shared over 900 public clonotypes, and persistent patients shared more, with 2,741. Among samples with persistent disease, TRBV28, TRBJ1-2 and TRBJ2-5 were favored.

V lost 5 bases and J 1 base, leaving 12 bases between the germline ends. CDR3 length equals 14 residues. Looked up from germline, CDR1 is SGHRS and CDR2 is YFSETQ. According to the study, TCR beta libraries were built with iRepertoire HTBI primers and CDR3-region Arm-PCR. TCRdb reprocessed the multiplex PCR reads via MiXCR and lists one record per CDR3 protein. The data hold 390,000 or so distinct CDR3 sequences, with roughly 24% observed a single time. The origin of this receptor is a middle-aged woman with Graves disease. Source: peripheral blood mononuclear cells (PBMCs), taken when the disease was refractory, from a patient treated with antithyroid drugs. The chain joins TRBV5-1 to TRBJ1-1; D is unclear. The CDR3 region has the DNA TGCGCCAGCAGAGCGAGGGTTGGGAACACTGAAGCTTTCTTT. Translating it yields CASRARVGNTEAFF.